This is a list of T cell receptor beta chains from one sample in a study of T cell repertoires in ileal Crohn's disease. Sequencing used immunoSEQ multiplex PCR; TCRdb keeps in-frame clones, though not all of them. The table lists about 4,500 clones, about four fifths of them singletons. The sequenced sample was ileal tissue. The source of these receptors is an adult with Crohn's disease. Both conserved end residues are part of each CDR3.

V	J	CDR3
TRBV25-1	TRBJ1-4	CASSNTGEANEKLFF
TRBV28	TRBJ2-7	CASSGGGSGSYEQYF
TRBV28	TRBJ2-1	CASRRDSYNEQFF
TRBV7-3	TRBJ2-2	CASSLRGLANANTGELFF
TRBV27	TRBJ2-7	CASSSLAGGVNEQYF
TRBV10-1	TRBJ2-1	CASTTGSGGRNEQFF
TRBV10-1	TRBJ2-1	CASSTGITGGTYNEQFF
TRBV28	TRBJ2-2	CAIGGGGQNAGELFF
TRBV5-1	TRBJ2-1	CASSLGQGVVDEQFF
TRBV27	TRBJ2-7	CASSLRGGEYEQYF
TRBV7-9	TRBJ2-4	CASSHRTSDFQNIQYF
TRBV29-1	TRBJ1-1	CSAGQGARMNTEAFF